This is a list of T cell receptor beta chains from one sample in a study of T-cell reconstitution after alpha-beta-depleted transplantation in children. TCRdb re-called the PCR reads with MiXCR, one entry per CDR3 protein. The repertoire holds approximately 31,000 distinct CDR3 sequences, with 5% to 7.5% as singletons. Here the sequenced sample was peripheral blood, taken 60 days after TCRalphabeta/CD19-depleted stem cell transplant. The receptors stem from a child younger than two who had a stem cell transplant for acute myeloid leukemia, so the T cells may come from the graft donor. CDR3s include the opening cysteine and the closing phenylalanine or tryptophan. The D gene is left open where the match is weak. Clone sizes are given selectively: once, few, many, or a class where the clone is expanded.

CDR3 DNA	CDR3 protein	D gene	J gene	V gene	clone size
TGTGCCAGCAGCCCTGAGACAGCTTCAGATACGCAGTATTTT	CASSPETASDTQYF	.	TRBJ2-3	TRBV7-2	once
TGTGCCAGCAGCTTAAGGCGGGGGAAAGAGACCCAGTACTTC	CASSLRRGKETQYF	TRBD2	TRBJ2-5	TRBV7-2	few
TGTGCCAGCAGCCCCGTGGACAGGGGGCCCACTGAAGCTTTCTTT	CASSPVDRGPTEAFF	TRBD1	TRBJ1-1	TRBV7-9	many
TGTGCCAGCAGGGGACCGGGACACGGGACCTTCTCCTACAATGAGCAGTTCTTC	CASRGPGHGTFSYNEQFF	.	TRBJ2-1	TRBV11-2	many
TGTGCCACCGGAGGCAGAGAGACCCAGTACTTC	CATGGRETQYF	.	TRBJ2-5	TRBV24-1	many
TGTGCCAGCAGTCCCTTGGGACTACTCTACGAGCAGTACTTC	CASSPLGLLYEQYF	TRBD2	TRBJ2-7	TRBV12-3/TRBV12-4	many
TGTGCCAGCAGTTTGGGACACCAAGAGACCCAGTACTTC	CASSLGHQETQYF	.	TRBJ2-5	TRBV28	many
TGTGCCAGCAGCTTGGCGGCCGGTAATGAAAAACTGTTTTTT	CASSLAAGNEKLFF	.	TRBJ1-4	TRBV7-9	many
TGTGCCAGCAGCTTAGATGCCGTAAGAGGGGAGCAGTTCTTC	CASSLDAVRGEQFF	.	TRBJ2-1	TRBV7-6	.
TGCGCCAGCAGCCAAGACTCGGCTGGACAGGACGAGCTGTTTTTT	CASSQDSAGQDELFF	TRBD1	TRBJ2-2	TRBV4-3	many
TGTGCCAGCAGTTACCGGGACAGGGAGGACAATGAGCAGTTCTTC	CASSYRDREDNEQFF	TRBD1	TRBJ2-1	TRBV6-5	many
TGTGCCATCAGTACCCTAGAGTTTCCAACAGATACGCAGTATTTT	CAISTLEFPTDTQYF	.	TRBJ2-3	TRBV10-3	many
TGCAGTGCTAGAGACCCCCTAACCGCCAGGGCCGGGGAGCTGTTTTTT	CSARDPLTARAGELFF	.	TRBJ2-2	TRBV20-1	many
TGTGCCAGCAGCGGCGATCCCCAAGGGACAGGGGATTACTACGAGCAGTACTTC	CASSGDPQGTGDYYEQYF	TRBD1	TRBJ2-7	TRBV7-8	few
TGTGCCAGCAGTGAGGCGGGGAGGGGACCTGAGAACACTGAAGCTTTCTTT	CASSEAGRGPENTEAFF	.	TRBJ1-1	TRBV28	few
TGTGCCAGCAGTCCGACAGGGGAGGGGTACAATGAGCAGTTCTTC	CASSPTGEGYNEQFF	.	TRBJ2-1	TRBV7-2	many
TGCAGCGTTGTGAGTTACACCGGGGAGCTGTTTTTT	CSVVSYTGELFF	.	TRBJ2-2	TRBV29-1	many
TGTGCCAGCAGCCCCGGACTGGGTTGCTACGAACAGTACTTC	CASSPGLGCYEQYF	.	TRBJ2-7	TRBV5-6	.
TGTGCCAGCAGCCAAGATGCTTATTCAGGGGCCGGGGAGCTGTTTTTT	CASSQDAYSGAGELFF	.	TRBJ2-2	TRBV4-2	few
TGTGCCAGCAGCCACTTAGAGACCCAGTACTTC	CASSHLETQYF	.	TRBJ2-5	TRBV7-9	many